Ten or more counts support the clone carrying this T cell receptor (beta chain). Its antigen is currently unknown. This sample was taken from a study of T-cell reconstitution after alpha-beta-depleted transplantation in children. This CDR3 comprises 16 residues. Trimming took off 2 bases at V and 0 bases at J, with 8 bases between the two ends. Per the germline V gene, CDR1 is SGHDN and CDR2 is FVKESK. Unique molecular identifiers were used to barcode this TCRbeta library. TCRdb reanalysed the PCR reads using MiXCR and keeps one entry per CDR3 protein. Among 250,000 to 300,000 distinct CDR3 sequences, about 9.4% were seen once, and the ten largest hold around 7.6%. Study results and caveats: Recipient T cells and thymic progenitors that survived were the source of the high TCRbeta diversity seen at day 60 in some patients. T-cell counts and diversity were attributed mostly to newly produced T cells one year after transplant. Several hundred expanded graft clones reportedly supplied alpha-beta T cells about two months after transplant.

V is TRBV14 and J is TRBJ2-6; no clear D gene. This specimen consisted of PBMCs, obtained before TCRalphabeta/CD19-depleted stem cell transplant. The receptor's source is a boy less than two years old with acute myeloid leukemia, due to receive a stem cell transplant. CDR3 in amino acids: CASSQWVVSGANVLTF. The CDR3 DNA reads TGTGCCAGCAGCCAATGGGTAGTCTCTGGGGCCAACGTCCTGACTTTC.